This is a list of T cell receptor beta chains from one sample in a study of blood T cell repertoires in COVID-19. The protocol was immunoSEQ multiplex PCR, while the TCRdb copy is restricted to in-frame clones and leaves out a portion. Among over 20,000 clones listed, 65% to 90% were seen once. The sequencing sample was made of peripheral blood. The receptors originated from a man aged 45-65 years with active COVID-19. The CDR3 runs from the conserved cysteine through the conserved F or W. D genes are given only for firm matches. Rows may omit the clone size; those that give it use once, few, many or a size class.

v_call,j_call,clone_size,d_call,cdr3_aa,cdr3_nt
TRBV4-1,TRBJ1-5,.,.,CASSQGNGQGGGQPQHF,TGCGCCAGCAGCCAAGGCAATGGGCAGGGTGGCGGACAGCCCCAGCATTTT
TRBV30,TRBJ1-1,.,TRBD1,CAWQGALTEAFF,TGTGCCTGGCAGGGGGCGCTTACTGAAGCTTTCTTT
TRBV19,TRBJ1-2,.,.,CASQTGIDGYTF,TGTGCCAGCCAAACAGGTATAGATGGCTACACCTTC
TRBV4-1,TRBJ1-2,.,.,CASSQDPTPLGYTF,TGCGCCAGCAGCCAAGATCCCACTCCCCTCGGCTACACCTTC
TRBV18,TRBJ2-1,.,.,CASSPRGRSNEQFF,TGTGCCAGCTCACCAAGGGGCAGGTCCAATGAGCAGTTCTTC
TRBV7-9,TRBJ1-2,few,.,CASSLAARDHGYTF,TGTGCCAGCAGCTTAGCCGCCAGGGATCATGGCTACACCTTC
TRBV15,TRBJ1-3,.,.,CATSRGTAGNTIYF,TGTGCCACCAGCAGAGGGACTGCTGGAAACACCATATATTTT
TRBV21-1,TRBJ1-1,.,.,CASSKAQGHTEAFF,TGTGCCAGCAGCAAAGCGCAGGGCCACACTGAAGCTTTCTTT
TRBV15,TRBJ2-7,.,TRBD1,CATSRVAGGSYEQYF,TGTGCCACCAGCAGAGTGGCAGGGGGCTCCTACGAGCAGTACTTC
TRBV9,TRBJ2-5,few,.,CASSVDAYGETQYF,TGTGCCAGCAGCGTAGATGCCTACGGGGAGACCCAGTACTTC
TRBV4-3,TRBJ2-7,.,.,CASSQVLGPPTGEQYF,TGCGCCAGCAGCCAAGTTTTGGGGCCCCCGACGGGCGAGCAGTACTTC
TRBV11-2,TRBJ2-7,.,.,CASSLEAVAYEQYF,TGTGCCAGCAGCTTAGAGGCGGTAGCCTACGAGCAGTACTTC
TRBV30,TRBJ2-3,.,.,CAWSAQFDTQYF,TGTGCCTGGAGTGCCCAGTTCGATACGCAGTATTTT
TRBV2,TRBJ1-3,.,.,CASSALGSSGNTIYF,TGTGCCAGCAGTGCCTTGGGGAGCTCTGGAAACACCATATATTTT
TRBV5-1,TRBJ2-5,.,.,CASSLVGRRGETQYF,TGCGCCAGCAGCTTGGTCGGACGCCGGGGAGAGACCCAGTACTTC
TRBV5-6,TRBJ2-7,once,.,CASSLGARAFGKQYF,TGTGCCAGCAGCTTGGGGGCCAGGGCCTTCGGCAAGCAGTACTTC
TRBV6-6,TRBJ2-6,.,.,CASSGHRSGANVLTF,TGTGCCAGCAGTGGACACCGCTCTGGGGCCAACGTCCTGACTTTC
TRBV27,TRBJ2-7,.,TRBD1,CASSSHRGLYEQYF,TGTGCCAGCAGCTCTCACAGGGGATTATACGAGCAGTACTTC
TRBV7-3,TRBJ2-1,.,.,CASNSNSYNEQFF,TGTGCCAGCAACTCAAACTCCTACAATGAGCAGTTCTTC
TRBV7-2,TRBJ2-7,.,.,CASSMGQPYEQYF,TGTGCCAGCAGCATGGGGCAACCCTACGAGCAGTACTTC
TRBV5-5,TRBJ1-5,once,.,CASSLAGEGNQPQHF,TGTGCCAGCAGCTTGGCCGGGGAGGGCAATCAGCCCCAGCATTTT
TRBV9,TRBJ2-7,few,.,CASSVQGLPYEQYF,TGTGCCAGCAGCGTACAGGGCCTCCCCTACGAGCAGTACTTC
TRBV11-2,TRBJ2-7,few,.,CASSLIRGTYEQYF,TGTGCCAGCAGCTTAATTAGAGGGACCTACGAGCAGTACTTC
TRBV7-8,TRBJ2-2,.,.,CASKGVPRSDTGELFF,TGTGCCAGCAAGGGAGTCCCAAGATCGGACACCGGGGAGCTGTTTTTT
TRBV7-3,TRBJ2-2,.,.,CASSWGSNTGELFF,TGTGCCAGCAGCTGGGGCTCGAACACCGGGGAGCTGTTTTTT
TRBV11-2,TRBJ1-4,.,.,CASSSLDRNEKLFF,TGTGCCAGCAGCTCCCTCGACAGAAATGAAAAACTGTTTTTT
TRBV19,TRBJ1-2,.,TRBD1,CASSVQGQNYGYTF,TGTGCCAGTAGTGTCCAGGGACAGAACTATGGCTACACCTTC
TRBV5-1,TRBJ2-2,.,TRBD1,CASRTGGNTGELFF,TGCGCCAGCAGAACAGGGGGGAACACCGGGGAGCTGTTTTTT
TRBV5-1,TRBJ1-3,.,.,CASSTREGAGNTIYF,TGCGCCAGCAGCACCCGTGAAGGGGCTGGAAACACCATATATTTT
TRBV13,TRBJ2-3,.,.,CASSPSSRRDTDTQYF,TGTGCCAGCAGCCCCTCATCCAGGCGGGACACAGATACGCAGTATTTT
TRBV7-9,TRBJ2-5,.,.,CASSFSRDQETQYF,TGTGCCAGCAGCTTCAGCAGGGATCAAGAGACCCAGTACTTC
TRBV2,TRBJ2-1,once,TRBD2,CASSQLSGGAYNEQFF,TGTGCCAGCAGTCAATTGAGCGGGGGGGCGTACAATGAGCAGTTCTTC
TRBV6-1,TRBJ2-1,.,.,CASSESIRNEQFF,TGTGCCAGCAGTGAAAGTATTAGAAATGAGCAGTTCTTC
TRBV6-5,TRBJ1-3,.,.,CASSYGGTENTIYF,TGTGCCAGCAGTTACGGGGGGACGGAAAACACCATATATTTT
TRBV3-1/TRBV3-2,TRBJ1-1,.,.,CASSQERAMNTEAFF,TGTGCCAGCAGCCAAGAGAGGGCCATGAACACTGAAGCTTTCTTT
TRBV29-1,TRBJ1-4,.,TRBD1,CSVEDRGDEKLFF,TGCAGCGTTGAGGACAGGGGAGATGAAAAACTGTTTTTT
TRBV6-1,TRBJ2-3,.,TRBD2,CASSEEEGGGYSDTQYF,TGTGCCAGCAGTGAAGAGGAAGGCGGGGGGTACTCAGATACGCAGTATTTT
TRBV29-1,TRBJ2-5,.,.,CSVVRTPGETQYF,TGCAGCGTTGTCAGGACTCCTGGGGAGACCCAGTACTTC
TRBV27,TRBJ1-1,.,.,CASILGQGGTEAFF,TGTGCCAGCATCCTAGGACAAGGTGGGACTGAAGCTTTCTTT
TRBV9,TRBJ2-1,once,TRBD2,CASSQIGTSDHNEQFF,TGTGCCAGCAGCCAAATAGGGACTAGTGACCACAATGAGCAGTTCTTC
TRBV18,TRBJ1-6,.,.,CASSPPDSRSSYNSPLHF,TGTGCCAGCTCACCACCCGACAGTAGAAGCTCCTATAATTCACCCCTCCACTTT
TRBV10-3,TRBJ2-1,once,.,CAISGGSSYNEQFF,TGTGCCATCAGCGGGGGAAGCTCCTACAATGAGCAGTTCTTC
TRBV3-1/TRBV3-2,TRBJ2-1,.,.,CASSQGSNEQFF,TGTGCCAGCAGCCAGGGCAGCAATGAGCAGTTCTTC
TRBV30,TRBJ1-4,.,.,CAKAQARGEKLFF,TGTGCAAAGGCACAGGCCCGGGGGGAAAAACTGTTTTTT
TRBV15,TRBJ1-5,few,.,CATSRRTGYLVNNQPQHF,TGTGCCACCAGCAGACGTACAGGGTATCTTGTGAACAATCAGCCCCAGCATTTT
TRBV7-6,TRBJ2-2,.,TRBD2,CASSLGIAGGVGELFF,TGTGCCAGCAGCTTAGGGATAGCGGGGGGCGTCGGGGAGCTGTTTTTT
TRBV7-2,TRBJ1-1,once,TRBD1,CASSTTGGYTEAFF,TGTGCCAGCAGCACCACAGGGGGCTACACTGAAGCTTTCTTT
TRBV11-2,TRBJ1-2,.,.,CASSLSPRASSF,TGTGCCAGCAGCTTAAGCCCCAGGGCTTCCTCCTTC
TRBV30,TRBJ1-5,.,.,CAWSVGQGYQPQHF,TGTGCCTGGAGTGTAGGCCAGGGATATCAGCCCCAGCATTTT
TRBV7-8,TRBJ1-1,.,TRBD1,CASSATPGQGRTEAFF,TGTGCCAGCAGCGCGACTCCGGGACAGGGGAGGACTGAAGCTTTCTTT
TRBV7-9,TRBJ1-5,.,.,CASSALGGAGDNQPQHF,TGTGCCAGCAGCGCACTAGGGGGGGCAGGCGATAATCAGCCCCAGCATTTT
TRBV6-5,TRBJ2-7,.,TRBD1,CASSSTGAGGEQYF,TGTGCCAGCAGTTCGACAGGGGCCGGGGGCGAGCAGTACTTC
TRBV7-9,TRBJ1-3,medium-sized,TRBD1,CASSWGQGAGNTIYF,TGTGCCAGCAGCTGGGGACAGGGGGCTGGAAACACCATATATTTT